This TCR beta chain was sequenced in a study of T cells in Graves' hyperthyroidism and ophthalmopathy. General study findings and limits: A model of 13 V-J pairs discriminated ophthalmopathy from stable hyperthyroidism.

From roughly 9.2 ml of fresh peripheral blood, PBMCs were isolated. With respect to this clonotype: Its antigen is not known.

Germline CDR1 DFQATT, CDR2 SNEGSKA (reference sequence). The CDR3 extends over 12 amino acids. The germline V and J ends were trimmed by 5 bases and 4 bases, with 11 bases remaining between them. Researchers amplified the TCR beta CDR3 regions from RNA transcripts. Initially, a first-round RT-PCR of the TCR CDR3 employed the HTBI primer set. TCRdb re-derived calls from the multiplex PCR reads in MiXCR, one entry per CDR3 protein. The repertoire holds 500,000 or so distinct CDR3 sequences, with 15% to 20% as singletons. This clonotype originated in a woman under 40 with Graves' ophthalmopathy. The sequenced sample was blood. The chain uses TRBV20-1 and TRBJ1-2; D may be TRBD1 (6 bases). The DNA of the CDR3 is TGCAGTGCTCTGACAGGCCCCTATGGCTACACCTTC. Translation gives CSALTGPYGYTF.